Shown below are 19 T cell receptor beta chains from a single sample sequenced in a study of CD8 T cells in ankylosing spondylitis. Study observations and caveats: Ankylosing spondylitis blood seemed to carry a telltale TCR beta motif made of seven or eight highly homologous variants.

Their antigen targets remain unknown. TCRdb fed the 5' RACE reads into MiXCR, producing one record per CDR3 protein. The sample has fewer than 650,000 distinct CDR3 sequences, over 9.5% seen once; the top ten hold nearly 7%. The source material was blood, either unsorted or a sorted T cell fraction (not recorded which). The origin of the receptors is a male donor with ankylosing spondylitis.

The rearrangement joins TRBV7-8 to TRBJ2-1; TRBD2 aligns across 12 bases. There are 16 residues in the CDR3. With V trimmed by 5 bases and J by 3 bases, 5 bases remained unmatched. Germline V gene sequence: CDR1 SGHVS, CDR2 FQNEAQ. The CDR3 reads CASSLLAGGLYNEQFF. CDR3 bases: TGTGCCAGCAGCCTACTAGCGGGAGGCCTCTACAATGAGCAGTTCTTC.

This clonotype has only a few counts. In DNA form, the CDR3 reads TGTGCCAGCAGCCAGAGGGGCGGCGGGCGAAGCTCCTACGAGCAGTACTTC. It translates to CASSQRGGGRSSYEQYF. The chain combines TRBV3-1 with TRBJ2-7; D might be TRBD1 or TRBD2, each matching 5 bases. V shed 3 bases and J shed 0 bases, with 18 bases lying between them. CDR3 size: 17 residues. Germline CDR1 and CDR2: LGHDT and YNNKEL (reference sequence).

The rearrangement joins TRBV12-3 or TRBV12-4 to TRBJ1-3; tentative D call: TRBD1 (5 bases). The CDR3 consists of 15 residues. Deletions cut 8 bases from V and 0 bases from J, with 14 bases between. Here the CDR3 DNA reads TGTGCCAGCGGGACCCGGGCCACCTCTGGAAACACCATATATTTT. Its protein is CASGTRATSGNTIYF.

CDR3 in amino acids: CASSSRISEAFF. CDR3 coding DNA: TGTGCCAGCAGCTCTAGAATCAGTGAAGCTTTCTTT. The V call is TRBV7-2, the J call TRBJ1-1; D not resolved. From germline, CDR1 is SGHTA and CDR2 FQGNSA. The germline V and J ends were trimmed by 4 bases and 7 bases, with 10 bases remaining between them. The CDR3 length is 12 residues.

The chain combines TRBV7-9 with TRBJ2-6; unclear D gene. The CDR3 spans 15 residues. Germline V gives CDR1 SEHNR, CDR2 FQNEAQ (reference sequence). V lost 5 bases, J lost 1 base, and 9 bases lay in between. CDR3 bases: TGTGCCAGCAGCCCACTGGGTTCTGGGGCCAACGTCCTGACTTTC. Residues: CASSPLGSGANVLTF.

This chain joins TRBV24-1 and TRBJ2-3; 7 bases are a match to TRBD2. The germline gives CDR1 KGHDR, CDR2 SFDVKD. This CDR3 spans 15 amino acids. Trimming removed 4 bases from V and 5 bases from J; junction bases left unmatched: 8. The CDR3 sequence: CATSDPGLSGDTQYF. For the CDR3, the DNA is TGTGCCACCAGTGACCCGGGACTAAGTGGAGATACGCAGTATTTT.

This clonotype has a count of ten or more. This chain connects TRBV20-1 to TRBJ2-7, with TRBD2 identical over 14 bases. V lost 5 bases to trimming and J lost 6 bases; unmatched junction nucleotides: 12. Germline V gene lookup returns CDR1 DFQATT and CDR2 SNEGSKA (reference sequence). This CDR3 comprises 16 residues. This CDR3 reads CSAWGPGLAGVGEQYV. The CDR3, as DNA: TGCAGTGCTTGGGGTCCGGGACTAGCGGGAGTTGGCGAGCAGTACGTC.

The V and J genes are TRBV6-1 and TRBJ2-7; 9 bases align to TRBD2. Trimming at V came to 6 bases and at J to 0 bases, leaving 6 bases not matched to a gene. Germline V gene lookup returns CDR1 MNHNS and CDR2 SASEGT. This CDR3 has 15 residues. CDR3 sequence: CASSSLAGLSYEQYF. CDR3 in DNA: TGTGCCAGCAGCTCGCTAGCGGGGCTCTCCTACGAGCAGTACTTC.

V usage is TRBV5-1 and J usage is TRBJ1-2, with 9 nucleotides matching TRBD1. Germline assignment: CDR1 SGHRS and CDR2 YFSETQ. The CDR3 sequence is 15 residues long. V was pared by 3 bases and J by 8 bases, with 11 bases of the junction left unmatched. The DNA of the CDR3 is TGCGCCAGCAGCTCATTACCGGGACAGGGTGGCGGCTACACCTTC. It codes for CASSSLPGQGGGYTF.

This clonotype was counted a few times. V gene TRBV6-5 combines with J gene TRBJ2-1, with 15 bases that match TRBD2. The CDR3 contains 16 residues. V shed 2 bases, J shed 7 bases, and the junction held 3 bases outside the gene matches. Germline-derived CDR1 and CDR2 are MNHEY and SVGAGI. The DNA for the CDR3 is TGTGCCAGCAGTTACGGACTAGCGGGAGGGGAGAATGAGCAGTTCTTC. It yields the protein CASSYGLAGGENEQFF.

This clonotype was observed a few times. This chain joins TRBV20-1 and TRBJ2-3, with TRBD1 matching over 8 bases. The CDR3 is 15 amino acids. The V segment lost 6 bases and the J segment 4 bases; nucleotides outside the gene matches: 12. Per the germline V gene, CDR1 is DFQATT and CDR2 is SNEGSKA (reference sequence). The CDR3: CSAGVRQGAADTQYF. CDR3 bases: TGCAGTGCCGGGGTGAGGCAGGGGGCCGCAGATACGCAGTATTTT.

A few counts support this clonotype. The chain carries TRBV9 and TRBJ2-1, with TRBD1 identical over 8 bases. Germline V gives CDR1 SGDLS, CDR2 YYNGEE. The CDR3 totals 16 residues. V lost 0 bases, J lost 2 bases, and 4 bases stayed unmatched. This CDR3 is CASSVAGQGPYNEQFF. The CDR3 coding sequence is TGTGCCAGCAGCGTAGCCGGACAGGGTCCCTACAATGAGCAGTTCTTC.

This clonotype was seen a handful of times. The chain has TRBV5-6 and TRBJ2-7; D is uncertain. CDR1 and CDR2 (germline): SGHDT, YYEEEE. Trimming stripped 3 bases from V and 2 bases from J, with 6 bases between. The CDR3 has 12 residues. In nucleotides, the CDR3 is TGTGCCAGCAGCTCTTGGGCCTACGAGCAGTACTTC. Residues: CASSSWAYEQYF.

This clonotype was detected a few times. V and J are TRBV28 and TRBJ2-7, with D maybe TRBD2 (6 bases). V gave up 6 bases and J gave up 3 bases, with 9 bases separating them. Per the germline V gene, CDR1 is MDHEN and CDR2 is SYDVKM. CDR3 size: 12 residues. CDR3 DNA sequence: TGTGCCAGCAGCGGGAGTCTCTACGAGCAGTACTTC. The encoded protein is CASSGSLYEQYF.

The chain has TRBV28 and TRBJ2-7; a weak D match, TRBD2 (5 bases). Trimming stripped 10 bases from V and 7 bases from J, with 14 bases between. Germline-derived CDR1 and CDR2 are MDHEN and SYDVKM. CDR3 length: 11 amino acids. DNA for the CDR3: TGTGCCACCACCAGCGGTAGGGAGCAGTACGTC. Protein product: CATTSGREQYV.

This sequence joins TRBV20-1 and TRBJ1-1; D might be TRBD1 (5 bases). This CDR3 has 11 residues. CDR1 is DFQATT, CDR2 SNEGSKA, per germline (reference sequence). CDR3 region: CSGGGFSEAFF. DNA for the CDR3: TGCAGCGGGGGAGGTTTCTCTGAAGCTTTCTTT.

CDR3 residues: CASSLDAGTDEQYV. The DNA for the CDR3 is TGTGCCAGCAGCTTAGATGCGGGAACAGACGAGCAGTACGTC. This chain joins TRBV7-9 and TRBJ2-7; TRBD2 is a possible D gene (6 bases). The germline gives CDR1 SEHNR, CDR2 FQNEAQ (reference sequence). V gave up 1 base and J gave up 5 bases, with 12 bases separating them. This CDR3 is built from 14 residues.

The chain employs TRBV3-1 and TRBJ2-7; D not resolved. V was pared by 1 base and J by 5 bases, with 9 bases between. CDR3 length: 13 amino acids. Germline V CDR1 and CDR2: LGHDT, YNNKEL (reference sequence). CDR3 amino acids: CASSQAGRDEQYF. For the CDR3, the DNA is TGTGCCAGCAGCCAAGCCGGGCGAGACGAGCAGTACTTC.

This clonotype was counted a few times. This chain uses TRBV12-3 or TRBV12-4 with TRBJ2-2; D might be TRBD1 (5 bases). CDR3 size: 14 residues. V was shortened by 4 bases and J by 6 bases, with 12 bases between the two germline ends. The CDR3 DNA reads TGTGCCAGCAGTTGGGGCGCAGGGTCCGGGGAGCTGTTTTTT. It is translated as CASSWGAGSGELFF.